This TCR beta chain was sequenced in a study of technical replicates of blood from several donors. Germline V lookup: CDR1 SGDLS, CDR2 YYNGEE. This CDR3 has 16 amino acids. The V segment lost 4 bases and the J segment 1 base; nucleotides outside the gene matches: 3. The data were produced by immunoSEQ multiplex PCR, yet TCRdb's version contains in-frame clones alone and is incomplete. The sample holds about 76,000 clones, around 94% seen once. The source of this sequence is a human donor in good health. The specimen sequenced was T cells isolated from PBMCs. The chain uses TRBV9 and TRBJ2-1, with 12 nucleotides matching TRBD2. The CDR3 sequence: CASSPGLAGSYNEQFF. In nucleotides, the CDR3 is TGTGCCAGCAGCCCTGGACTAGCGGGATCCTACAATGAGCAGTTCTTC. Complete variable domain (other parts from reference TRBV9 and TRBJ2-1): DSGVTQTPKHLITATGQRVTLRCSPRSGDLSVYWYQQSLDQGLQFLIQYYNGEERAKGNILERFSAQQFPDLHSELNLSSLELGDSALYFCASSPGLAGSYNEQFFGPGTRLTVL.